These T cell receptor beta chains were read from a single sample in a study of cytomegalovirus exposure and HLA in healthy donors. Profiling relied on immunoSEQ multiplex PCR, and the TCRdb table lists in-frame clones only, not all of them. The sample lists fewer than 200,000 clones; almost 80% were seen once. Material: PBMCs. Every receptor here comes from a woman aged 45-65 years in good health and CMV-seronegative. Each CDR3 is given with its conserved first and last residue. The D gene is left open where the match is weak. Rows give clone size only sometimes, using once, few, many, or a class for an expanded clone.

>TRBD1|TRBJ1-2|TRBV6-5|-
CASSPTGRGYTF
TGTGCCAGCAGTCCGACAGGGCGAGGCTACACCTTC
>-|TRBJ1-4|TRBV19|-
CASKNRPGNEKLFF
TGTGCCAGTAAAAACCGTCCGGGTAATGAAAAACTGTTTTTT
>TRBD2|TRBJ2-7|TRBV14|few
CASSQPTLAGKVEQYF
TGTGCCAGCAGCCAACCTACACTAGCGGGAAAAGTCGAGCAGTACTTC
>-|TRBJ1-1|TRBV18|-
CASSPSDSTEAFF
TGTGCCAGCTCACCTTCGGACAGCACTGAAGCTTTCTTT
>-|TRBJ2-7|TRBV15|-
CATSRDLPENYEQYF
TGTGCCACCAGCAGAGATCTCCCAGAAAACTACGAGCAGTACTTC
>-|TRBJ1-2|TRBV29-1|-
CSVEELDCHTF
TGCAGCGTTGAAGAATTGGACTGCCACACCTTC
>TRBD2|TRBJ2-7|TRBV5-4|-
CASSSLGGGAGGLYEQYF
TGTGCCAGCAGCTCCCTGGGGGGTGGAGCGGGAGGTCTCTACGAGCAGTACTTC
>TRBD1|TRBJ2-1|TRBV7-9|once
CASSPRQGSGNEQFF
TGTGCCAGCAGCCCGAGACAGGGGTCGGGCAATGAGCAGTTCTTC
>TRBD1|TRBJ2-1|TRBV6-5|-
CATALQGNDDEQFF
TGTGCCACCGCCTTACAGGGGAACGACGATGAGCAGTTCTTC
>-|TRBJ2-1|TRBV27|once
CASTLTGALSYNEQFF
TGTGCCAGCACCCTTACAGGAGCCTTATCCTACAATGAGCAGTTCTTC
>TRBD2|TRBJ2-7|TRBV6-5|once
CASSGGTSRYEQYF
TGTGCCAGCAGTGGCGGGACTAGTCGGTACGAGCAGTACTTC
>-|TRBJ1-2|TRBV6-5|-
CASCRDGAAGYTF
TGTGCCAGCTGCCGTGATGGGGCAGCTGGCTACACCTTC
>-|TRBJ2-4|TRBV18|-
CASSRTKGLSGGSKNIQYF
TGTGCCAGCTCGAGAACCAAGGGTTTAAGTGGGGGGTCTAAAAACATTCAGTACTTC
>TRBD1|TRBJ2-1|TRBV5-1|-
CASHMGGQGSNEQFF
TGCGCCAGCCACATGGGGGGACAGGGGAGCAATGAGCAGTTCTTC
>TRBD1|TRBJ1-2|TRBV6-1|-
CASSLVGTANYGYTF
TGTGCCAGCAGTCTCGTTGGGACAGCCAACTATGGCTACACCTTC
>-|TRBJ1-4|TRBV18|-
CASSRQGSSPNEKLFF
TGTGCCAGCTCACGCCAGGGGAGTTCACCTAATGAAAAACTGTTTTTT
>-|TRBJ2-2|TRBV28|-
CASSVPGFAGELFF
TGTGCCAGCAGTGTCCCAGGGTTCGCCGGGGAGCTGTTTTTT
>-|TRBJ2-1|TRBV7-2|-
CASSSRLGWGEQFF
TGTGCCAGCAGCTCCAGACTAGGATGGGGTGAGCAGTTCTTC
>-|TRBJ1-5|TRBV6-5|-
CASSPVSSNQPQHF
TGTGCCAGCAGCCCGGTATCCAGCAATCAGCCCCAGCATTTT
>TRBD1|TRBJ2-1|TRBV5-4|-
CASSFGTGTYNEQFF
TGTGCCAGCAGCTTCGGGACAGGAACCTACAATGAGCAGTTCTTC
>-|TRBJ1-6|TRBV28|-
CASRLPGGGSPLHF
TGTGCCAGCAGACTACCAGGCGGCGGGTCACCCCTCCACTTT
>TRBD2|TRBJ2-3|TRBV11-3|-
CASSQGLAADTQYF
TGTGCCAGCAGCCAGGGACTAGCAGCAGATACGCAGTATTTT
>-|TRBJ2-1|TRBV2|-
CASSTTPGNEQFF
TGTGCCAGCAGTACGACGCCGGGCAATGAGCAGTTCTTC
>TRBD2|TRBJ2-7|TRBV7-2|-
CASSPWTSGTYEQYF
TGTGCCAGCAGCCCCTGGACTAGCGGGACCTACGAGCAGTACTTC
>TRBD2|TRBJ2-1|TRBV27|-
CASSFPGVVGGFGNEQFF
TGTGCCAGCAGTTTTCCCGGGGTGGTGGGAGGGTTTGGGAATGAGCAGTTCTTC
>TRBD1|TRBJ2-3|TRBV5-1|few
CASSWGQGGINTQYF
TGCGCCAGCAGCTGGGGACAGGGCGGTATCAATACGCAGTATTTT
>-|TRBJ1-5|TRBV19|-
CASSGPNRVEGDQPQHF
TGTGCCAGTAGCGGACCAAACAGGGTTGAGGGGGATCAGCCCCAGCATTTT
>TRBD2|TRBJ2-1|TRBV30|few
CAWRLTSELFF
TGTGCCTGGAGATTGACTAGCGAGTTGTTCTTC
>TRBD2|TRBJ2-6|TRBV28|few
CASSSRASGSSGANVLTF
TGTGCCAGCAGTTCGAGGGCTAGCGGGAGCTCTGGGGCCAACGTCCTGACTTTC
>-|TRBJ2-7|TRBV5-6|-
CASSLTGTRTYEQYF
TGTGCCAGCAGCTTGACCGGGACACGGACTTACGAGCAGTACTTC
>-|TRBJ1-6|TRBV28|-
CASRLTGENSPLHF
TGTGCCAGCAGATTGACAGGTGAAAATTCACCCCTCCACTTT
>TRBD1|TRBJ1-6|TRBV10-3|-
CAISSDRGGNSPLHF
TGTGCCATCAGTTCCGACAGGGGAGGAAATTCACCCCTCCACTTT
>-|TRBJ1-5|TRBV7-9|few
CASSSYSNQPQHF
TGTGCCAGCAGCTCTTATAGCAATCAGCCCCAGCATTTT
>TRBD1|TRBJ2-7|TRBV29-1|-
CSGGTGEGEQYF
TGCAGCGGGGGGACAGGGGAAGGCGAGCAGTACTTC
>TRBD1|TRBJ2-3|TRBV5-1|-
CASRSTGGKGDTQYF
TGCGCCAGCAGGAGCACAGGGGGCAAGGGAGATACGCAGTATTTT
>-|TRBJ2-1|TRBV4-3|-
CASSQDSGYNEQFF
TGCGCCAGCAGCCAAGATTCCGGCTACAATGAGCAGTTCTTC
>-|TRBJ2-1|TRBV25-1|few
CASSEGGVFDEQFF
TGTGCCAGCAGTGAAGGGGGCGTATTCGATGAGCAGTTCTTC
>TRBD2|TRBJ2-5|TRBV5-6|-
CASSGPLAGGPHETQYF
TGTGCCAGCAGCGGACCACTAGCGGGAGGGCCTCACGAGACCCAGTACTTC
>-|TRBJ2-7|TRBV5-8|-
CASSLGGAPIYEQYF
TGTGCCAGCAGCTTAGGAGGAGCCCCGATCTACGAGCAGTACTTC
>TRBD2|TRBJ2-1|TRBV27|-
CASNPLGGGGSYNEQFF
TGTGCCAGCAACCCTCTCGGCGGGGGTGGCTCCTACAATGAGCAGTTCTTC
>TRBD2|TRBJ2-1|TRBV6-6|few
CASSLVAGAYNEQFF
TGTGCCAGCAGCTTAGTAGCGGGGGCCTACAATGAGCAGTTCTTC
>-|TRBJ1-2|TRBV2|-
CASIRTAPYGYTF
TGTGCCAGCATCCGGACAGCTCCCTATGGCTACACCTTC